These 13 T cell receptor beta chains were all obtained from the same sample, sequenced in a study of shared clonotypes between healthy human individuals. The repertoire was sequenced with immunoSEQ multiplex PCR; TCRdb's copy has only in-frame clones and lacks some. Of about 470,000 clones listed, about 85% are singletons. The sequenced sample consisted of PBMCs. The source of these receptors is a woman aged 40 to 55 in good health. Some clones in this sample may be carry-over from other donors' samples.

The rearrangement uses TRBV4-1 and TRBJ2-5, with a tentative D call TRBD1 (5 bases). The DNA end lines up better with TRBJ2-7; the J call may be wrong. Germline assignment: CDR1 MGHRA and CDR2 YSYEKL. This CDR3 has 15 residues. Here the CDR3 DNA reads TGCGCCAGCAGCCAACAGGGAATTAGTTCTTACGAGCAGTACTTC. Translation: CASSQQGISSYEQYF.

The chain joins TRBV29-1 to TRBJ1-4; D gene ambiguous. The CDR3 spans 12 residues. Deletions cut 0 bases from V and 5 bases from J, with 4 bases between. The germline V gene has CDR1 SQVTM and CDR2 ANQGSEA. The CDR3 DNA is TGCAGCGTTGAAGATCCGAATGAAAAACTGTTTTTT. Encoded protein: CSVEDPNEKLFF.

The rearrangement links TRBV5-1 to TRBJ2-7; TRBD1 is a possible D gene (6 bases). The length of the CDR3 is 15 residues. CDR1 and CDR2 from the germline V gene are SGHRS and YFSETQ. Trimming took 3 bases from V and 1 from J, leaving 14 bases between them. DNA for the CDR3: TGCGCCAGCAGCTCGCACTACAGGGATTCCTACGAGCAGTACTTC. This translates into CASSSHYRDSYEQYF.

The chain has TRBV15 and TRBJ2-5; TRBD1 might be the D (6 bases). The CDR3 totals 14 residues. Germline lookup yields CDR1 LNHNV and CDR2 YYDKDF (reference sequence). V was clipped by 0 bases and J by 2 bases, with 7 bases between them. CDR3 DNA sequence: TGTGCCACCAGCAGAGACCAGGGGCAAGAGACCCAGTACTTC. Its translation: CATSRDQGQETQYF.

The DNA for the CDR3 is TGTGCCAGCAGTGAATTCCCAGTCCAAGAGACCCAGTACTTC. Residues: CASSEFPVQETQYF. The chain couples TRBV25-1 to TRBJ2-5; D is uncertain. The CDR3 is 14 amino acids. Germline V gene sequence: CDR1 MGHDK, CDR2 SYGVNS. Trimming took 1 base from V and 1 from J, leaving 7 bases between them.

This sequence joins TRBV7-2 and TRBJ2-1; either TRBD1 or TRBD2 may fit D (5 bases each). The germline CDR1 and CDR2 sequences are SGHTA and FQGNSA. Trimming took off 4 bases at V and 5 bases at J, with 12 bases between the two ends. The length of the CDR3 is 14 residues. CDR3 amino acids: CASSSPGPHNEQFF. CDR3 in DNA: TGTGCCAGCAGCTCACCGGGACCCCACAATGAGCAGTTCTTC.

The rearrangement links TRBV5-1 to TRBJ2-1; D unresolved. CDR3 size: 15 residues. The V end lost 0 bases, the J end lost 8 bases, and 15 bases lay between the germline ends. Germline CDR1 and CDR2: SGHRS and YFSETQ. The CDR3 sequence: CASSLGFSLSDEQFF. CDR3 DNA: TGCGCCAGCAGCTTGGGTTTTAGCCTCTCCGATGAGCAGTTCTTC.

This chain joins TRBV10-3 and TRBJ2-3; 13 nucleotides line up with TRBD2. This CDR3 has 17 amino acids. Germline CDR1 reads ENHRY; CDR2 reads SYGVKD. V was pared by 2 bases and J by 2 bases, with 4 bases of the junction left unmatched. Written as DNA, the CDR3 is TGTGCCATCAGTGAGGGACTAGCGGGAGCCCCCACAGATACGCAGTATTTT. Translating gives CAISEGLAGAPTDTQYF.

The V call is TRBV5-4, the J call TRBJ2-3; possible D gene TRBD2, 5 bases. The V gene's germline CDR1 is SGHNT and CDR2 YYREEE (reference sequence). This CDR3 contains 15 residues. The V and J ends lost 0 bases and 0 bases respectively, with 8 bases between them. In DNA, the CDR3 is TGTGCCAGCAGCTTGGCGGGAACTAGCACAGATACGCAGTATTTT. This sequence encodes CASSLAGTSTDTQYF.

The chain links TRBV6-6 to TRBJ2-7, with 7 positions matching TRBD2. Per germline, CDR1 MNHNY and CDR2 SVGAGI (reference sequence). The CDR3 extends over 12 amino acids. V trimming: 6 bases; J trimming: 7 bases; junction bases outside the gene matches: 6. The DNA of the CDR3 is TGTGCCAGCAGCTCAATCGGGGGGGAGCAGTACTTC. Protein sequence: CASSSIGGEQYF.

As concerns this clone: At one end, the junction sequence differs from germline, possibly due to a read error. The CDR3 protein is CASSYLAGTGGINTQYF. CDR3 sequence (DNA): TGTGCTAGCAGCTACCTGGCTGGGACAGGGGGTATCAATACGCAGTATTTT. This rearrangement joins TRBV7-7 to TRBJ2-3, with 11 bases aligning to TRBD1. Per the germline V gene, CDR1 is SSHAT and CDR2 is FNYEAQ (reference sequence). The CDR3 is 17 amino acids.

The V call is TRBV5-1, the J call TRBJ2-5; TRBD2 aligns across 8 bases. Per germline, CDR1 SGHRS and CDR2 YFSETQ. The V and J ends lost 4 bases and 5 bases, in that order; junction bases with no gene match: 4. The CDR3 totals 13 residues. CDR3 sequence: CASSPTSAETQYF. DNA of the CDR3: TGCGCCAGCAGCCCGACTAGCGCGGAGACCCAGTACTTC.

This chain connects TRBV10-3 to TRBJ1-4; 10 bases match TRBD1. CDR1 and CDR2 from the germline V gene are ENHRY and SYGVKD. This CDR3 has 15 residues. With V trimmed by 6 bases and J by 5 bases, 6 bases remained unmatched. The CDR3 spells CAIRRDRGRNEKLFF. CDR3 DNA sequence: TGTGCCATCAGGCGGGACAGGGGTCGGAATGAAAAACTGTTTTTT.